One T cell receptor beta chain is described in this entry. This CDR3 has 16 residues. Trimming cost V 1 base and J 0 bases, with 9 bases left between them. Germline lookup yields CDR1 SGHTA and CDR2 FQGNSA. The data were taken from a study of technical replicates of blood from a handful of donors. Sequenced by immunoSEQ multiplex PCR; TCRdb stores in-frame clones only, minus some. The profile shows 50,000 to 70,000 clones, around 95% of them singletons. Sequenced sample: PBMCs. The clonotype originates from a human donor in good health. Some clones in this sample may be carry-over from other donors' samples. This chain uses TRBV7-2 with TRBJ2-2, with D perhaps TRBD2 (5 bases). The CDR3 sequence is CASSLELVSNTGELFF. For the CDR3, the DNA is TGTGCCAGCAGCTTAGAACTAGTCTCGAACACCGGGGAGCTGTTTTTT.